Following are 11 T cell receptor beta chains from one sample sequenced in a study of cytomegalovirus exposure and HLA in healthy donors. Method: immunoSEQ multiplex PCR; TCRdb's copy keeps in-frame clones and lacks some. The table shows 150,000 to 200,000 clones, with roughly 86% occurring only once. Specimen: PBMCs. These receptors all stem from a man aged 18 to 35 in good health and CMV-seropositive.

The chain uses TRBV5-6 and TRBJ2-7; 7 bases are shared with TRBD1. Germline V gene data show CDR1 as SGHDT and CDR2 as YYEEEE. Losses at the gene ends were 3 bases for V and 4 bases for J; bases not matched to a gene: 10. The CDR3 runs 15 residues. CDR3 sequence: CASSSQTGSIYEQYF. DNA for the CDR3: TGTGCCAGCAGCTCCCAGACAGGGTCTATTTACGAGCAGTACTTC.

This chain uses TRBV9 with TRBJ2-7, with TRBD1 matching 9 bases. The CDR3 sequence is 13 residues long. The germline V gene has CDR1 SGDLS and CDR2 YYNGEE. Losses at the gene ends were 6 bases for V and 7 bases for J; bases not matched to a gene: 8. CDR3 residues: CASTRDRDGEQYF. CDR3 DNA sequence: TGTGCCAGCACCCGGGACAGGGATGGGGAGCAGTACTTC.

This chain uses TRBV4-1 with TRBJ2-3; D perhaps matches TRBD1 (6 bases). Trimming shortened V by 1 base and J by 6 bases, and 17 bases separated the two germline ends. The CDR3 spans 16 residues. Germline loops: CDR1 MGHRA, CDR2 YSYEKL. The CDR3 DNA reads as TGCGCCAGCAGCCAAGGCCCGGACAGTTTTGTGGATACGCAGTATTTT. Encoded protein: CASSQGPDSFVDTQYF.

This rearrangement joins TRBV28 to TRBJ2-3, with TRBD1 matching 7 bases. Germline lookup yields CDR1 MDHEN and CDR2 SYDVKM. The V segment lost 4 bases and the J segment 7 bases; nucleotides outside the gene matches: 14. This CDR3 has 16 amino acids. In DNA form, the CDR3 reads TGTGCCAGCAGTTGGGATGGGACAGCGAGGACGAATACGCAGTATTTT. It is translated as CASSWDGTARTNTQYF.

The CDR3 DNA is TGCAGCGTCGACTGGACTAGCGGGAGGGCCACCTACAATGAGCAGTTCTTC. Protein: CSVDWTSGRATYNEQFF. V is TRBV29-1 and J is TRBJ2-1; 15 nucleotides match TRBD2. Unmatched junction bases numbered 8, after V lost 6 bases and J lost 2 bases. This CDR3 has 17 amino acids. Germline V gene sequence: CDR1 SQVTM, CDR2 ANQGSEA.

The chain uses TRBV27 and TRBJ2-7; 12 bases agree with TRBD2. CDR1 and CDR2 from the germline V gene are MNHEY and SMNVEV (reference sequence). V shed 5 bases, J shed 1 base, and the junction held 6 bases outside the gene matches. The CDR3 length is 16 residues. The CDR3 loop is CASSQILAGGSYEQYF. The CDR3 region has the DNA TGTGCCAGCAGTCAGATACTAGCGGGAGGATCCTACGAGCAGTACTTC.

The chain recombines TRBV2 with TRBJ2-7, with 8 positions matching TRBD2. Trimming cost V 3 bases and J 0 bases; bases outside gene matches: 4. The V gene's germline CDR1 is SNHLY and CDR2 FYNNEI. The CDR3 is 15 residues long. CDR3 region: CASSEREASSYEQYF. CDR3 DNA: TGTGCCAGCAGTGAGCGGGAGGCCAGCTCCTACGAGCAGTACTTC.

This clone occurred a few times. The rearrangement links TRBV19 to TRBJ2-7; D may be TRBD1 (7 bases). The germline V gene encodes CDR1 LNHDA and CDR2 SQIVND (reference sequence). This CDR3 has 15 residues. Trimming removed 5 bases at V and 2 bases at J, with 16 bases between. Here the CDR3 reads CASSPASGGTYEQYF. Here the CDR3 DNA reads TGTGCCAGTAGTCCGGCCTCAGGGGGGACCTACGAGCAGTACTTC.

Here the CDR3 reads CASSLVSGGPYGYTF. CDR3 DNA: TGTGCCAGCAGCTTAGTGTCCGGGGGACCTTATGGCTACACCTTC. The genes are TRBV7-9 and TRBJ1-2; D possibly corresponds to TRBD1 (5 bases). This CDR3 region has 15 residues. Trimming took 1 base from V and 5 from J, leaving 14 bases between them. Looked up from germline, CDR1 is SEHNR and CDR2 is FQNEAQ (reference sequence).

The V and J genes are TRBV19 and TRBJ2-7; TRBD2 might be the D (5 bases). Germline V gives CDR1 LNHDA, CDR2 SQIVND (reference sequence). This CDR3 contains 15 residues. The germline V and J ends were trimmed by 3 bases and 1 base, with 13 bases remaining between them. Written as DNA, the CDR3 is TGTGCCAGTAGTATCCAGGTCGGAGGTTCCTACGAGCAGTACTTC. Translated, it gives CASSIQVGGSYEQYF.

This chain links TRBV10-3 with TRBJ2-1; D is ambiguous. Trimming removed 3 bases at V and 5 bases at J, with 5 bases between. The CDR3 totals 12 residues. Germline-derived CDR1 and CDR2 are ENHRY and SYGVKD. The CDR3 here is CAISDPNNEQFF. CDR3 coding DNA: TGTGCCATCAGTGACCCTAACAATGAGCAGTTCTTC.